This T cell receptor (beta chain) is from a study of CD8 T cells in Susac syndrome. Random hexamers were used to reverse transcribe the RNA input (about 0.5 to 1 ug). Amplification of TCR beta CDR3 was carried out by immunoSEQ multiplex PCR, which covered 54 Vbeta and 13 Jbeta segments. Using its own MiXCR run on the immunoSEQ multiplex PCR reads, TCRdb lists one record per CDR3 protein. The data contain some 150,000 distinct CDR3 sequences, roughly 94% of them singletons. Healthy donors matched for age and sex were used as controls. The CD8+ and CD4+ T cells were isolated magnetically using a negative isolation approach, whereas the TEMRA cells were enriched by FACS. The study, taken as a whole, reports: Acknowledgment was made by the study that its TCR sequencing and HLA analysis involved a relatively small number of individuals.

The V and J ends lost 1 base and 8 bases respectively, with 12 bases between them. Germline V gives CDR1 SGHRS, CDR2 YFSETQ. This CDR3 is 13 amino acids long. Regarding this clonotype: Its target is unknown.

The TCR comes from a human donor in good health. This rearrangement joins TRBV5-1 to TRBJ1-1; the D is unclear. The material sequenced was CD4+ T cells from PBMCs. The CDR3 bases are TGCGCCAGCAGCTTGCTCGGGATGAGAGAAGCTTTCTTT. Translating gives CASSLLGMREAFF.